This TCR beta chain emerged from a study of human T cells and chemical hapten exposure listed by TCRdb under 2021. At the level of the whole study: For sensitization, 2% DPC in acetone was applied to a roughly 2 cm by roughly 2 cm area of upper inner arm skin. Patch testing was done on the upper back using Finn chambers containing 0.01% DPC, and results were scored after 6 days according to International Contact Dermatitis Research Group standards. Libraries were pooled for sequencing, and per-sample TCR yields varied mainly because of small differences in library volumes within the pool. The study tracked peripheral blood TCR repertoire changes in vivo during primary and secondary sensitization to the hapten diphenylcyclopropenone (DPC) in alopecia patients. For TCR sequencing, blood came from approximately 29 alopecia patients at anywhere from one to four time points (pre-sensitization, 2, 6 and 24 weeks). Patient blood was sampled pre-sensitization (week 0) and at 2, 6 and about 24 weeks after DPC sensitization. Most of the patients in the cohort were female, and the cohort covered alopecia areata with under or over 50% scalp involvement, alopecia totalis and alopecia universalis. Patients additionally received weekly therapeutic DPC doses to the scalp throughout the approximately 25-week study period. Results the study describes overall, beyond this receptor: Patch test score was positively correlated with the number of PT1 expanded TCRs, with significance at thresholds 8, 16 and 32 but not at 4. After repeated subsampling, changes were observed in the strength of the expansion versus patch-test correlation and in the threshold at which the correlation became significant. DPC sensitization did not change how many TCRs were above 1 in 1000 frequency, and no evidence was found of alterations in global repertoire structure. Expanded TCRs formed significantly more large CDR3 similarity clusters than pre-sensitization or healthy control sets, consistent with antigen-driven responses. Because every patient had alopecia, a presumed autoimmune disease, the patients' immune response might differ from that of healthy individuals.

The library was built by means of RACE. Sequencing took place on a NextSeq 500. During library preparation, unique molecular identifiers were attached to individual cDNA molecules so that TCRs could be counted quantitatively and reproducibly. From each blood RNA sample, both TCR alpha and TCR beta chains were sequenced. In the authors' own workflow: Samples had a median of about 96,000 TCRs, with a range from 23,224 to 690,600. V, J and CDR3 annotation of the TCR reads was performed with the Decombinator software suite. Every sample was subsampled to the same number of TCRs (28,000) for the PS versus PT1 abundance plots. TCRs were defined as expanded if absent before sensitization and observed at least eight times at the 2-week time point. In TCRdb, the public reads were trimmed at Q25 with fastp and aligned with MiXCR, with productive beta chains retained. Identical CDR3 protein sequences are pooled into one entry, listed with their most common genes and DNA. TCRdb's processing, not the study's, gives the V and J calls here. The sample has approximately 74,000 distinct CDR3 sequences on record, approximately 35% of them singletons. The ten biggest clones cover 8.9% of the sample.

With regard to this clonotype: It has no known antigen specificity. No base-level quality is on record; no much larger clone is a single base apart.

The time point label here, explained by the study, means: patch test 1, 2 weeks after DPC sensitization. The meaning of the sample's treatment or condition label: therapeutic diphenylcyclopropenone sensitization with weekly scalp DPC. At every patch-test visit, the blood draw took place before the patch test was put on. Patients were eligible if aged 18 to 70, diagnosed with alopecia and judged suitable for DPC therapy, and pregnant patients were excluded. Total RNA was extracted from unfractionated whole blood that had been collected in Tempus Blood RNA tubes. The CDR3 runs 13 amino acids, cysteine and phenylalanine included. Only the CDR3 part of the read is kept: 39 bases, read in frame from the first base. CDR1 is given as LNHDA and CDR2 as SQIVND, both from the germline V gene (reference sequence). Between the V and J ends, shortened by 1 base and 7 bases respectively, the junction contains 7 bases.

Here the chain combines TRBV19 and TRBJ2-2, with the D gene not confidently named. This specimen consisted of whole blood, obtained in connection with sensitization to the hapten diphenylcyclopropenone (DPC). The clonotype originates from a man aged 35 to 55 with alopecia areata. Some clones in this sample may be carry-over from other donors' samples. The CDR3 has the sequence CASSIVRGGELFF. The sequenced DNA is TGTGCCAGTAGTATAGTAAGAGGCGGGGAGCTGTTTTTT. Where the CDR3 stops, the reference TRBV19 and TRBJ2-2 genes take over; the full variable domain is DGGITQSPKYLFRKEGQNVTLSCEQNLNHDAMYWYRQDPGQGLRLIYYSQIVNDFQKGDIAEGYSVSREKKESFPLTVTSAQKNPTAFYLCASSIVRGGELFFGEGSRLTVL.